These 15 T cell receptor beta chains were sequenced from one sample in a study of T cells after yellow fever vaccination. From the 5' RACE reads, TCRdb called clonotypes with MiXCR, one entry per CDR3 protein. The sample holds 450,000 to 600,000 distinct CDR3 sequences, less than 15% seen once. The material was PBMCs, obtained on the day of the yellow fever booster vaccination. Source of these receptors: a man in his thirties or forties who received the YFV17D yellow fever vaccine.

The chain joins TRBV20-1 to TRBJ2-7; 12 bases map to TRBD2. Trimming took 3 bases from V and 1 from J; bases not matched to a gene: 10. Germline V lookup: CDR1 DFQATT, CDR2 SNEGSKA (reference sequence). The CDR3 is 17 amino acids. In nucleotides, the CDR3 is TGCAGTGCTAGTCCCTCCCCGACTAGCGGGAGTTCCTACGAGCAGTACTTC. It codes for CSASPSPTSGSSYEQYF.

This clonotype has only a few counts. J is TRBJ2-3 and V is TRBV7-2; the D gene is possibly TRBD2 (5 bases). Trimming took 7 bases from V and 9 from J, leaving 20 bases between them. Germline V gene sequence: CDR1 SGHTA, CDR2 FQGNSA. The CDR3 covers 14 residues. CDR3: CASTSQFSDITQYF. In DNA, the CDR3 is TGTGCCAGCACCTCCCAGTTTAGCGATATCACGCAGTATTTT.

This clonotype has more than one count but fewer than ten. This rearrangement joins TRBV10-3 to TRBJ1-1; D uncertain. Germline CDR1 reads ENHRY; CDR2 reads SYGVKD. Trimming removed 3 bases from V and 0 bases from J, with 5 bases in between. This CDR3 is built from 13 residues. The CDR3 sequence: CAISDGVNTEAFF. The CDR3 DNA follows: TGTGCCATCAGTGACGGGGTGAACACTGAAGCTTTCTTT.

This chain uses TRBV19 with TRBJ2-7; 8 positions agree with TRBD2. Germline loops: CDR1 LNHDA, CDR2 SQIVND (reference sequence). This CDR3 spans 13 amino acids. Trimming took 6 bases from V and 5 from J; bases not matched to a gene: 6. The CDR3 region is CASSPAGGDEQYF. The CDR3 DNA follows: TGTGCCAGTAGCCCCGCGGGGGGCGACGAGCAGTACTTC.

This clonotype was counted between two and nine times. The V call is TRBV4-2, the J call TRBJ1-1; D might be TRBD1 (6 bases). This CDR3 has 13 residues. Germline-derived CDR1 and CDR2 are LGHNA and YNFKEQ. The V and J ends lost 1 base and 8 bases respectively, with 11 bases between them. Here the CDR3 reads CASSQGQDREAFF. The DNA for the CDR3 is TGTGCCAGCAGCCAAGGACAGGACCGAGAAGCTTTCTTT.

This clonotype was recorded a few times. The chain has TRBV7-2 and TRBJ2-1; 7 nucleotides match TRBD2. The germline CDR1 and CDR2 sequences are SGHTA and FQGNSA. V lost 0 bases and J lost 6; bases outside the gene matches: 11. There are 17 residues in the CDR3. CDR3 loop: CASSLAGLAGAINEQFF. In DNA, the CDR3 is TGTGCCAGCAGCTTAGCGGGCCTGGCGGGAGCGATCAATGAGCAGTTCTTC. Based on the CDR3 plus reference TRBV7-2 and TRBJ2-1, the full variable domain is GAGVSQSPSNKVTEKGKDVELRCDPISGHTALYWYRQSLGQGLEFLIYFQGNSAPDKSGLPSDRFSAERTGGSVSTLTIQRTQQEDSAVYLCASSLAGLAGAINEQFFGPGTRLTVL.

The V gene is TRBV6-2 or TRBV6-3, the J gene TRBJ2-6; D is possibly TRBD1 or TRBD2 (5 bases each). Trimming pared 0 bases from V and 4 bases from J, leaving 13 bases between. Germline values: CDR1 MNHEY, CDR2 SVGEGT. The CDR3 spans 17 residues. DNA for the CDR3: TGTGCCAGCAGTTACTCCCTAGGAAGGGACGGGGCCAACGTCCTGACTTTC. Translated: CASSYSLGRDGANVLTF.

This clonotype was found many times. At one boundary the junction diverges from the germline segment, which might be a read error. The chain joins TRBV20-1 to TRBJ2-3, with TRBD2 matching over 7 bases. This CDR3 has 14 residues. The germline V gene has CDR1 DFQATT and CDR2 SNEGSKA (reference sequence). The CDR3 reads CSARAGSGTDTQYF. The CDR3 coding sequence is TGCAGTGCCAGAGCGGGATCCGGCACAGATACGCAGTATTTT.

This clonotype appeared a few times. The rearrangement links TRBV5-1 to TRBJ2-7; perhaps D is TRBD1 or TRBD2 (5 bases each). The V end was cut by 0 bases, the J end by 0 bases, with 13 bases between. Germline V gene sequence: CDR1 SGHRS, CDR2 YFSETQ. CDR3 length: 16 residues. CDR3 nucleotides: TGCGCCAGCAGCTTGGCCAGAGGGGCGGACTCCTACGAGCAGTACTTC. Amino acids: CASSLARGADSYEQYF.

The rearrangement uses TRBV27 and TRBJ2-7; D ambiguous. Deletions cut 7 bases from V and 0 bases from J, with 7 bases between. CDR3 length: 12 amino acids. Germline-derived CDR1 and CDR2 are MNHEY and SMNVEV (reference sequence). CDR3: CASTAPSYEQYF. CDR3 nucleotides: TGTGCCAGCACCGCCCCCTCCTACGAGCAGTACTTC.

This sequence joins TRBV3-1 and TRBJ2-1; 9 bases fit TRBD2. From germline, CDR1 is LGHDT and CDR2 YNNKEL (reference sequence). The J segment lost 4 bases and the V segment lost 7 bases, leaving 8 bases of the junction unmatched. The CDR3 has 15 amino acids. Here the CDR3 reads CASTLVAGGYNEQFF. CDR3 DNA: TGTGCCAGCACCCTGGTGGCGGGAGGGTACAATGAGCAGTTCTTC.

This clonotype was counted only a few times. The V gene is TRBV30, the J gene TRBJ2-1; 8 bases map to TRBD1. Germline loops: CDR1 GTSNPN, CDR2 SVGIG (reference sequence). This CDR3 is built from 13 residues. Trimming removed 0 bases from V and 11 bases from J; junction bases left unmatched: 6. CDR3 sequence reads: CAWSVHDRGQQFF. The DNA of the CDR3 is TGTGCCTGGAGTGTACATGACAGGGGCCAGCAGTTCTTC. Full variable domain (outside the CDR3, taken from reference TRBV30 and TRBJ2-1): SQTIHQWPATLVQPVGSPLSLECTVEGTSNPNLYWYRQAAGRGLQLLFYSVGIGQISSEVPQNLSASRPQDRQFILSSKKLLLSDSGFYLCAWSVHDRGQQFFGPGTRLTVL.

This clonotype was seen a few times. The chain carries TRBV6-5 and TRBJ1-2, with no clear D. V was pared by 2 bases and J by 3 bases, with 7 bases between. The CDR3 has 13 residues. Germline V gene sequence: CDR1 MNHEY, CDR2 SVGAGI. The CDR3 nucleotides read TGTGCCAGCAGTTACGAACAGTACTATGGCTACACCTTC. This sequence encodes CASSYEQYYGYTF.

This clonotype was detected many times. The rearrangement uses TRBV12-3 or TRBV12-4 and TRBJ2-1, with 8 bases aligning to TRBD2. After removal of 3 bases from V and 6 bases from J, the junction contained 10 bases not matched to a gene. The CDR3 contains 16 residues. CDR3 amino acids: CASSFVLAGKGNEQFF. CDR3 DNA: TGTGCCAGCAGTTTCGTTTTAGCGGGAAAAGGCAATGAGCAGTTCTTC.

This chain joins TRBV20-1 and TRBJ2-1; D may be TRBD1 or TRBD2 (6 bases each). Germline CDR1 and CDR2: DFQATT and SNEGSKA (reference sequence). Trimming left V 5 bases short and J 5 bases short, with 16 bases between. This CDR3 spans 14 amino acids. For the CDR3, the DNA is TGCAGTGCTCCGGGGGCACCCGAGGACAATGAGCAGTTCTTC. Translating gives CSAPGAPEDNEQFF.